The clone carrying this T cell receptor beta chain was recorded many times. The CDR3 covers 16 residues. Germline V gene sequence: CDR1 MNHEY, CDR2 SMNVEV (reference sequence). J gave up 4 bases and V 7 bases, and 11 bases lay outside the gene matches. These data belong to a study of blood T cells in healthy people across ages. PCR was performed a second time for about 7 to 12 cycles using a sample-barcoded 5' primer and a J-beta primer mix. Using its own MiXCR run on the 5' RACE reads, TCRdb lists one record per CDR3 protein. The sample shows hundreds of thousands of distinct CDR3 sequences, about 30% of them seen only once.

This TCR was recovered from a woman at least 80 years old in good health. J is TRBJ2-7 and V is TRBV27; 12 bases match TRBD1. The specimen was blood. CDR3 in DNA: TGTGCCAGCACAACTACCGGGACAGGGGGCAGGTACGAGCAGTACTTC. Protein: CASTTTGTGGRYEQYF.